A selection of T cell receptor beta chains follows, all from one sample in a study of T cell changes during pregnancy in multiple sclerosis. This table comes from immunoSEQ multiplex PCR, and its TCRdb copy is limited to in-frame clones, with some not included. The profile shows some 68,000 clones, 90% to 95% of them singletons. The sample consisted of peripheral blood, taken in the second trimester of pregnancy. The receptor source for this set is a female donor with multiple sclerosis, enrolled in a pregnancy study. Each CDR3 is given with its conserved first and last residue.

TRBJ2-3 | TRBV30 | CAWLSDSNTDTQYF
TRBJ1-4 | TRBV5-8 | CASVQTGEEKLFF
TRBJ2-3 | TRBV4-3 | CASSHLGTQYF
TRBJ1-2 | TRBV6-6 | CASSHNYGYTF
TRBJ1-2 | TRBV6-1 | CASSSGTGVRVGYTF
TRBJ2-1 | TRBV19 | CASRPGQGNADEQFF
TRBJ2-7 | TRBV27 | CASSRLNYRGHEQYF
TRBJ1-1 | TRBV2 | CASRETMNTEAFF
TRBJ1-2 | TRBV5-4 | CASSLGAGQGRYGYTF
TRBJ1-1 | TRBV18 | CATVEQEGTEAFF
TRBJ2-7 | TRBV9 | CASSVGPDRGYEQYF
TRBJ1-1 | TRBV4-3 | CASSQDPGTGAHTEAFF
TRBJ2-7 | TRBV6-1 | CASISLVSYEQYF
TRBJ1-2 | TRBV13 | CASSLGFRGDGYTF
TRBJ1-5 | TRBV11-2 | CASSGRQGSNQPQHF
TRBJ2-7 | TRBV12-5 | CASGSLPASSYEQYF
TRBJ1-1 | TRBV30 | CAWRGDRGHSEAFF
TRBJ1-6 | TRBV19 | CASSRGGDLAPLHF
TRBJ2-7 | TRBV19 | CASSIHAGQGTYEQYF
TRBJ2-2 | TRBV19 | CASSSPPGLAGARGGPRNTGELFF
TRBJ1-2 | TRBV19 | CASSPGQSYYGYTF